The 8 T cell receptor beta chains presented below share a single source sample, sequenced in a study of T cell responses to AZD1222 COVID-19 vaccine. The table came from immunoSEQ multiplex PCR; TCRdb's copy has only in-frame clones and leaves some out. The table lists around 150,000 clones, roughly 89% of them singletons. The source material was peripheral blood, sampled on day 0 of AZD1222 vaccination. These receptors were taken from an adult in good health.

The V call is TRBV7-9, the J call TRBJ1-2; D is undetermined. V was pared by 1 base and J by 7 bases, with 10 bases between. Germline V gives CDR1 SEHNR, CDR2 FQNEAQ (reference sequence). CDR3 length: 13 amino acids. CDR3 sequence (DNA): TGTGCCAGCAGCTTAGAGAGTCTCGGTGGCTACACCTTC. Protein sequence: CASSLESLGGYTF.

This rearrangement joins TRBV28 to TRBJ2-7; no firm D call. The V gene's germline CDR1 is MDHEN and CDR2 SYDVKM. CDR3 length: 13 amino acids. Trimming pared 6 bases from V and 4 bases from J, leaving 13 bases between. In DNA form, the CDR3 reads TGTGCCAGCAGCTTCTCATCCCTTTACGAGCAGTACTTC. This codes for CASSFSSLYEQYF.

The CDR3 is CASSHGQGSSPLHF. The CDR3 coding sequence is TGTGCCAGCAGTCACGGACAGGGATCCTCACCCCTCCACTTT. The chain uses TRBV6-5 and TRBJ1-6; the match to TRBD1 covers 8 bases. V dropped 5 bases and J dropped 10; count of bases not matched to a gene: 7. The germline gives CDR1 MNHEY, CDR2 SVGAGI. CDR3 length equals 14 residues.

The V gene is TRBV30, the J gene TRBJ2-1; 13 positions agree with TRBD2. CDR3 size: 18 residues. V was pared by 3 bases and J by 0 bases, with 8 bases of the junction left unmatched. Per the germline V gene, CDR1 is GTSNPN and CDR2 is SVGIG (reference sequence). The CDR3 loop reads CAWSRTSGSSASYNEQFF. The CDR3 region has the DNA TGTGCCTGGAGCCGGACTAGCGGGAGCTCGGCCTCCTACAATGAGCAGTTCTTC.

The chain recombines TRBV29-1 with TRBJ1-2; D may be TRBD1 (6 bases). From germline, CDR1 is SQVTM and CDR2 ANQGSEA. This CDR3 region has 12 residues. Trimming removed 7 bases from V and 0 bases from J, with 9 bases in between. CDR3 DNA: TGCAGCGCGTACAGGGCTAACTATGGCTACACCTTC. It translates to CSAYRANYGYTF.

This chain joins TRBV11-2 and TRBJ2-5, with D hard to call. Germline CDR1 and CDR2: SGHAT and FQNNGV. The CDR3 is made up of 14 amino acids. The ends were cut back, 3 bases at V and 5 bases at J, with 13 bases in the middle. The CDR3 loop is CASSFGALGETQYF. CDR3 coding DNA: TGTGCCAGCAGCTTCGGAGCGCTCGGCGAGACCCAGTACTTC. Looking up the rest from reference TRBV11-2 and TRBJ2-5 gives the full variable domain: EAGVAQSPRYKIIEKRQSVAFWCNPISGHATLYWYQQILGQGPKLLIQFQNNGVVDDSQLPKDRFSAERLKGVDSTLKIQPAKLEDSAVYLCASSFGALGETQYFGPGTRLLVL.

This chain joins TRBV7-2 and TRBJ2-7, with D possibly called TRBD1 or TRBD2 (5 bases each). Per the germline V gene, CDR1 is SGHTA and CDR2 is FQGNSA. Trimming took off 2 bases at V and 3 bases at J, with 14 bases between the two ends. There are 15 residues in the CDR3. CDR3 in DNA: TGTGCCAGCAGCTTACGGGGCGGGCCTGACTACGAGCAGTACTTC. This codes for CASSLRGGPDYEQYF.

The V gene is TRBV27, the J gene TRBJ1-2; 10 bases are shared with TRBD1. The CDR3 spans 14 residues. V lost 6 bases to trimming and J lost 14 bases; unmatched junction nucleotides: 15. Germline CDR1 and CDR2: MNHEY and SMNVEV (reference sequence). CDR3 residues: CASRGTGDRGSATF. The DNA for the CDR3 is TGTGCCAGCAGGGGGACAGGGGACAGAGGAAGTGCTACCTTC.